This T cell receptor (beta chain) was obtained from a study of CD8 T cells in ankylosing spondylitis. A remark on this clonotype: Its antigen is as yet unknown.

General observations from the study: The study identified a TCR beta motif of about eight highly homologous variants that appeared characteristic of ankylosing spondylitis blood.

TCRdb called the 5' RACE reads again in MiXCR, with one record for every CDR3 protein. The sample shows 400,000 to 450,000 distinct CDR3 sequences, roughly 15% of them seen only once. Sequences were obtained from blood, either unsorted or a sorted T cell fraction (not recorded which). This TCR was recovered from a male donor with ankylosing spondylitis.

The CDR3 region has the DNA TGCAGTGCTAGCTCGGGGACCTTCTATGGCTACACCTTC. Translation gives CSASSGTFYGYTF. The chain is built from TRBV20-1 and TRBJ1-2, with D maybe TRBD1 (5 bases). This CDR3 spans 13 amino acids. V lost 3 bases and J lost 4, with 12 bases in between. CDR1 and CDR2 (germline): DFQATT, SNEGSKA (reference sequence).